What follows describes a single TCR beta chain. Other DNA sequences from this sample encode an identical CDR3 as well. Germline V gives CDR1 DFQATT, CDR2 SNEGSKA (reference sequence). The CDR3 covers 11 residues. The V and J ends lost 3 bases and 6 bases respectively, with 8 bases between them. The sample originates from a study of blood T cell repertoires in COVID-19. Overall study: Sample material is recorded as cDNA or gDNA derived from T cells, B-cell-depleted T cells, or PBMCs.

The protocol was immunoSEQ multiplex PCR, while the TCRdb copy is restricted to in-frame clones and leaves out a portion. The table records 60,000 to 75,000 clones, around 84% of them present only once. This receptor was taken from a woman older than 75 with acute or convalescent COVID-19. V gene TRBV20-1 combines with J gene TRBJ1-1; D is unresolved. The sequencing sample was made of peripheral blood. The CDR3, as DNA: TGCAGTGCTAGCCCCGGGGCTGAAGCTTTCTTT. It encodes CSASPGAEAFF.